The source of this T cell receptor (beta chain) is a study of T cell responses to AZD1222 COVID-19 vaccine. Notes on the study in general: Among those given AZD1222, only five or six were seropositive at baseline. Dominant at 160-218 and 743-854, vaccine-associated CD4 TCRs also spanned spike.

TCRdb keeps only in-frame clones here, not all; method: immunoSEQ multiplex PCR. Of fewer than 120,000 clones in the sample, 85% to 95% were seen once. Of note for this clone: As yet, its antigen is unknown.

This TCR was sampled from an adult who received the AZD1222 COVID-19 vaccine. The input for sequencing was peripheral blood, taken 28 days after the second AZD1222 dose.

The CDR3 DNA reads as TGTGCCAGCAGCTTAGATCTGGGGGCTGAAGCTTTCTTT. Protein product: CASSLDLGAEAFF. The chain has TRBV11-2 and TRBJ1-1, with a possible D match to TRBD1 (5 bases). The CDR3 has 13 residues. V was trimmed by 0 bases and J by 6 bases, leaving 8 bases between them. Germline CDR1 and CDR2: SGHAT and FQNNGV.